The sequence of this T cell receptor beta chain was determined in a study of T cells in Graves' hyperthyroidism and ophthalmopathy. Researchers amplified the TCR beta CDR3 regions from RNA transcripts. The HTBI primer set drove a first-round RT-PCR of the TCR CDR3. TCRdb reprocessed the multiplex PCR reads via MiXCR and lists one record per CDR3 protein. The sample has hundreds of thousands of distinct CDR3 sequences, under 15% seen once; the top ten hold around 14%. Enrolled ophthalmopathy patients presented with a Clinical Activity Score of at least 3, a NOSPECS grade of at least 4, and disease duration under 3 months. Exclusion criteria comprised uncontrolled infection, other autoimmune disease, pregnancy or lactation. CDR3 size: 13 residues. Per germline, CDR1 LGHDT and CDR2 YNNKEL (reference sequence). The ends were cut back, 1 base at V and 7 bases at J, with 10 bases in the middle. This clonotype was counted ten times or more.

This receptor was taken from a man younger than 30 with Graves' ophthalmopathy. The sample comprised blood. The chain combines TRBV3-1 with TRBJ1-2; D gene unclear. The CDR3 nucleotides read TGTGCCAGCAGCCAAGCTCAGCATGGTGGCTACACCTTC. This codes for CASSQAQHGGYTF.